The 20 T cell receptor beta chains below all came from one sample that was sequenced in a study of cytomegalovirus exposure and HLA in healthy donors. The PCR contained 60 Vbeta and 13 Jbeta primers. The table came from immunoSEQ multiplex PCR; TCRdb's copy has only in-frame clones and leaves some out. The sample contains some 130,000 clones, roughly four fifths of which appear only once. Sequencing was done on a sample of PBMCs. The receptors shown here come from a male donor in good health and CMV-seropositive.

In nucleotides, the CDR3 is TGTGCCACCAGCAGAGTGGGGTTGGAGGGAGCCTCTTCAACCTACGAGCAGTACTTC. This encodes CATSRVGLEGASSTYEQYF. This chain connects TRBV15 to TRBJ2-7; tentative D call: TRBD2 (6 bases). The V end lost 1 base, the J end lost 2 bases, and 24 bases lay between the germline ends. The CDR3 extends over 19 amino acids. Looked up from germline, CDR1 is LNHNV and CDR2 is YYDKDF (reference sequence).

The chain has TRBV30 and TRBJ1-5; TRBD1 might be the D (5 bases). V lost 0 bases and J 0 bases, leaving 12 bases between the germline ends. From germline, CDR1 is GTSNPN and CDR2 SVGIG (reference sequence). This CDR3 has 16 residues. In DNA, the CDR3 is TGTGCCTGGAGTGTTCGAGCAGGGTATAGCAATCAGCCCCAGCATTTT. As protein: CAWSVRAGYSNQPQHF.

The gene calls are TRBV28 and TRBJ2-3, with D uncertain. The CDR3 extends over 15 amino acids. Trimming cost V 4 bases and J 0 bases, with 11 bases left between them. Germline V gives CDR1 MDHEN, CDR2 SYDVKM. The CDR3 nucleotides read TGTGCCAGCAGTTGGTTTAGTGCTAGCACAGATACGCAGTATTTT. It translates to CASSWFSASTDTQYF. The whole variable domain, remainder taken from reference TRBV28 and TRBJ2-3, is DVKVTQSSRYLVKRTGEKVFLECVQDMDHENMFWYRQDPGLGLRLIYFSYDVKMKEKGDIPEGYSVSREKKERFSLILESASTNQTSMYLCASSWFSASTDTQYFGPGTRLTVL.

The rearrangement uses TRBV28 and TRBJ2-7, with TRBD2 as a possible D gene (5 bases). Trimming cost V 7 bases and J 0 bases, with 13 bases left between them. From germline, CDR1 is MDHEN and CDR2 SYDVKM. The CDR3 spans 14 residues. Here the CDR3 reads CASNNWAGSYEQYF. In nucleotides, the CDR3 is TGTGCCAGCAACAACTGGGCGGGCTCCTACGAGCAGTACTTC.

This chain joins TRBV6-6 and TRBJ2-5; 8 nucleotides match TRBD1. The J call may be in error: the DNA end matches TRBJ2-7 better. The germline CDR1 and CDR2 sequences are MNHNY and SVGAGI (reference sequence). This CDR3 region has 14 residues. The CDR3 loop reads CASRGQASSYEQYF. In DNA, the CDR3 is TGTGCCAGCAGGGGACAGGCGAGCTCCTACGAGCAGTACTTC.

V usage is TRBV28 and J usage is TRBJ2-2; TRBD2 matches at 9 bases. With 8 bases clipped from V and 5 bases from J, the junction kept 6 bases outside the gene matches. This CDR3 has 14 residues. Per the germline V gene, CDR1 is MDHEN and CDR2 is SYDVKM. CDR3 in amino acids: CASVRLAVTGELFF. As DNA, the CDR3 is TGTGCCAGCGTGCGACTAGCGGTTACCGGGGAGCTGTTTTTT.

CDR3 in amino acids: CASSFTQGYEQYF. DNA for the CDR3: TGTGCCAGCAGCTTTACTCAGGGCTACGAGCAGTACTTC. The chain combines TRBV6-5 with TRBJ2-7; possible D gene TRBD1, 5 bases. Germline CDR1 MNHEY, CDR2 SVGAGI. V shed 6 bases and J shed 3 bases, with 12 bases lying between them. The CDR3 is 13 amino acids.

This clone showed up just once. This chain connects TRBV19 to TRBJ2-4; D is unclear. This CDR3 has 14 residues. The germline CDR1 and CDR2 sequences are LNHDA and SQIVND (reference sequence). Trimming stripped 0 bases from V and 1 base from J, with 4 bases between. CDR3 DNA sequence: TGTGCCAGTAGTATAGACAGGGCCAAAAACATTCAGTACTTC. Translation gives CASSIDRAKNIQYF.

V gene TRBV30 combines with J gene TRBJ2-5; no firm D call. Per the germline V gene, CDR1 is GTSNPN and CDR2 is SVGIG (reference sequence). V lost 0 bases to trimming and J lost 5 bases, with 10 bases between them. This CDR3 has 13 residues. The CDR3 DNA sequence: TGTGCCTGGAGTGTAACGGTGCGGGAGACCCAGTACTTC. It specifies CAWSVTVRETQYF.

The J gene is TRBJ2-3, the V gene TRBV14; TRBD1 matches at 7 bases. After removal of 1 base from V and 1 base from J, the junction contained 2 bases not matched to a gene. This CDR3 is 15 amino acids long. CDR1 is SGHDN, CDR2 FVKESK, per germline. Written as DNA, the CDR3 is TGTGCCAGCAGCCAAGTCACAGGGGGCACAGATACGCAGTATTTT. Its translation: CASSQVTGGTDTQYF. Full variable domain (remainder filled in from reference TRBV14 and TRBJ2-3): EAGVTQFPSHSVIEKGQTVTLRCDPISGHDNLYWYRRVMGKEIKFLLHFVKESKQDESGMPNNRFLAERTGGTYSTLKVQPAELEDSGVYFCASSQVTGGTDTQYFGPGTRLTVL.

The chain employs TRBV10-2 and TRBJ1-2, with D possibly TRBD1 on 5 matching bases. The CDR3 extends over 13 amino acids. Germline loops: CDR1 WSHSY, CDR2 SAAADI. V was cut by 6 bases and J by 4 bases, with 12 bases left in between. The CDR3 protein is CASSGLDSYGYTF. The CDR3 DNA reads as TGCGCCAGCAGCGGTTTAGACAGCTATGGCTACACCTTC.

This clone has a single count. V is TRBV2 and J is TRBJ2-5, with 8 bases lining up with TRBD1. The CDR3 runs 14 residues. V shed 6 bases and J 4 bases; nucleotides not matched to a gene: 7. Germline CDR1 and CDR2: SNHLY and FYNNEI. Written as DNA, the CDR3 is TGTGCCAGCAGCGCTGACAGGGGTATAGAGACCCAGTACTTC. This sequence encodes CASSADRGIETQYF. The complete variable domain, with remaining parts taken from reference TRBV2 and TRBJ2-5, reads EPEVTQTPSHQVTQMGQEVILRCVPISNHLYFYWYRQILGQKVEFLVSFYNNEISEKSEIFDDQFSVERPDGSNFTLKIRSTKLEDSAMYFCASSADRGIETQYFGPGTRLLVL.

The rearrangement uses TRBV11-2 and TRBJ1-4; D gene ambiguous. The germline V and J ends were trimmed by 1 base and 0 bases, with 12 bases remaining between them. This CDR3 spans 17 amino acids. Germline CDR1 is SGHAT and CDR2 is FQNNGV. CDR3 amino acids: CASSLGTWQATNEKLFF. The CDR3 bases are TGTGCCAGCAGCTTAGGCACTTGGCAGGCAACTAATGAAAAACTGTTTTTT.

V and J are TRBV7-2 and TRBJ2-1; a weak D match, TRBD1 (5 bases). The CDR3 sequence is 13 residues long. V dropped 1 base and J dropped 10 bases, with 11 bases sitting between them. CDR1 and CDR2 from the germline V gene are SGHTA and FQGNSA. CDR3 sequence reads: CASSLENRWEQFF. The DNA for the CDR3 is TGTGCCAGCAGCTTAGAGAACAGGTGGGAGCAGTTCTTC.

The chain couples TRBV19 to TRBJ2-7; 7 bases agree with TRBD2. Germline V gene data show CDR1 as LNHDA and CDR2 as SQIVND (reference sequence). This CDR3 comprises 20 residues. The junction had 18 bases not matched to a gene; V was cut back by 1 base and J by 0 bases. The CDR3 protein is CASSIGPLPLAGVRSYEQYF. In DNA form, the CDR3 reads TGTGCCAGTAGTATAGGACCCCTACCCTTGGCGGGAGTCCGCTCCTACGAGCAGTACTTC.

The chain combines TRBV5-6 with TRBJ1-1, with 10 positions matching TRBD1. This CDR3 has 17 residues. Germline V CDR1 and CDR2: SGHDT, YYEEEE. V lost 1 base and J lost 0; bases outside the gene matches: 6. The CDR3 region is CASSLPGTGALNTEAFF. CDR3 nucleotide sequence: TGTGCCAGCAGCTTGCCTGGGACAGGGGCTCTGAACACTGAAGCTTTCTTT.

The gene calls are TRBV4-3 and TRBJ2-2, with D perhaps TRBD1 (5 bases). CDR3 length: 16 amino acids. The germline V and J ends were trimmed by 4 bases and 3 bases, with 15 bases remaining between them. CDR1 and CDR2 (germline): LGHNA, YSLEER. Here the CDR3 DNA reads TGCGCCAGCAGCCCCCAAGGGGCGCCCGACACCGGGGAGCTGTTTTTT. As protein: CASSPQGAPDTGELFF.

The CDR3 here is CASSLALRGPGGTEAFF. CDR3 bases: TGCGCCAGCAGCTTGGCCCTTCGGGGCCCGGGGGGCACTGAAGCTTTCTTT. The chain links TRBV5-1 to TRBJ1-1; maybe TRBD1 (5 bases). This CDR3 region has 17 residues. Germline CDR1 SGHRS, CDR2 YFSETQ. Trimming removed 0 bases at V and 4 bases at J, with 19 bases between.

This clone was seen just once. CDR3 amino acids: CSVEDRDGGPGEQYF. In DNA form, the CDR3 reads TGCAGCGTTGAAGATCGGGACGGGGGGCCGGGAGAGCAGTACTTC. The rearrangement links TRBV29-1 to TRBJ2-7; D might be TRBD2 (7 bases). Germline V lookup: CDR1 SQVTM, CDR2 ANQGSEA. There are 15 residues in the CDR3. V lost 0 bases and J 7 bases, leaving 19 bases between the germline ends.

This clone was detected only once. This sequence joins TRBV4-2 and TRBJ2-1, with 14 nucleotides matching TRBD2. V was pared by 7 bases and J by 5 bases, with 16 bases of the junction left unmatched. Germline V CDR1 and CDR2: LGHNA, YNFKEQ. This CDR3 has 19 amino acids. CDR3 sequence reads: CASNRYGIGLAGGDNEQFF. Here the CDR3 DNA reads TGTGCCAGCAACCGCTACGGGATAGGACTAGCGGGAGGAGACAATGAGCAGTTCTTC.